These 13 T cell receptor beta chains were sequenced from one sample in a study of blood T cells in healthy people across ages. Using a J-beta primer mix together with a sample-barcoded 5' primer, a second PCR was run for roughly 6 to 12 cycles. Each CDR3 protein gets one entry after TCRdb re-called the 5' RACE reads with MiXCR. The table lists hundreds of thousands of distinct CDR3 sequences, around 50% of them singletons. The sequencing input was blood. All receptors come from a middle-aged man in good health.

The rearrangement uses TRBV6-2 or TRBV6-3 and TRBJ2-1; 13 nucleotides align to TRBD2. This CDR3 comprises 21 residues. Germline V gene sequence: CDR1 MNHEY, CDR2 SVGEGT. The junction had 19 bases not matched to a gene; V was cut back by 8 bases and J by 0 bases. In DNA form, the CDR3 reads TGTGCCAGCCTAGGAACCCGGACTAGCGGGAGTGTAAGGGTCTCCTACAATGAGCAGTTCTTC. This gives the protein CASLGTRTSGSVRVSYNEQFF.

The rearrangement joins TRBV7-2 to TRBJ2-2; D is possibly TRBD2 (5 bases). CDR3 size: 16 residues. V was clipped by 2 bases and J by 4 bases, with 14 bases between them. Germline V CDR1 and CDR2: SGHTA, FQGNSA. CDR3 nucleotides: TGTGCCAGCAGCTTAAGCAGCGGATCCTCCACCGGGGAGCTGTTTTTT. Residues: CASSLSSGSSTGELFF.

The gene calls are TRBV4-1 and TRBJ1-1, with unresolved D. V lost 4 bases, J lost 4 bases, and 13 bases lay in between. Per the germline V gene, CDR1 is MGHRA and CDR2 is YSYEKL. The CDR3 is 14 residues long. Here the CDR3 DNA reads TGCGCCAGCAGCCCGCTAAGGGAAGGCACTGAAGCTTTCTTT. Translating it yields CASSPLREGTEAFF.

The V gene is TRBV4-2, the J gene TRBJ2-3; TRBD2 matches at 8 bases. V gave up 1 base and J gave up 2 bases; unmatched junction bases: 8. From germline, CDR1 is LGHNA and CDR2 YNFKEQ. The CDR3 contains 17 residues. CDR3 in amino acids: CASSQVGTGGATDTQYF. Here the CDR3 DNA reads TGTGCCAGCAGCCAAGTAGGGACGGGGGGGGCCACAGATACGCAGTATTTT.

This clonotype was recorded a few times. The gene calls are TRBV11-2 and TRBJ2-3; D uncertain. CDR3 length: 14 amino acids. Germline loops: CDR1 SGHAT, CDR2 FQNNGV. The V end lost 0 bases, the J end lost 3 bases, and 7 bases lay between the germline ends. CDR3 protein: CASSLEAPTDTQYF. The CDR3 DNA reads TGTGCCAGCAGCTTAGAGGCTCCTACAGATACGCAGTATTTT.

This clonotype was detected only a few times. This chain connects TRBV28 to TRBJ2-1; TRBD1 matches 7 bases. CDR3 length: 17 residues. With V trimmed by 5 bases and J by 0 bases, 10 bases remained unmatched. Germline V gene sequence: CDR1 MDHEN, CDR2 SYDVKM. The CDR3 is CASSIRDRKSSYNEQFF. Here the CDR3 DNA reads TGTGCCAGCAGTATCCGGGACAGAAAAAGCTCCTACAATGAGCAGTTCTTC.

The rearrangement links TRBV7-2 to TRBJ2-3; no reliable D call. Trimming stripped 1 base from V and 4 bases from J, with 9 bases between. Germline V gene sequence: CDR1 SGHTA, CDR2 FQGNSA. CDR3 length equals 14 residues. CDR3 coding DNA: TGTGCCAGCAGCTTAGGGGGTTTGGCAGATACGCAGTATTTT. Protein product: CASSLGGLADTQYF.

This clonotype was seen a handful of times. The J gene is TRBJ2-7, the V gene TRBV7-2, with TRBD2 matching 10 bases. Germline V CDR1 and CDR2: SGHTA, FQGNSA. Trimming cost V 8 bases and J 1 base; bases outside gene matches: 5. The CDR3 length is 14 residues. The CDR3 DNA reads as TGTGCCAGCGCCTTAGCGGGAGGTTCCTACGAGCAGTACTTC. Its protein is CASALAGGSYEQYF. Drawing the rest from reference TRBV7-2 and TRBJ2-7, the complete variable domain is GAGVSQSPSNKVTEKGKDVELRCDPISGHTALYWYRQSLGQGLEFLIYFQGNSAPDKSGLPSDRFSAERTGGSVSTLTIQRTQQEDSAVYLCASALAGGSYEQYFGPGTRLTVT.

This chain links TRBV20-1 with TRBJ2-1; 8 bases fit TRBD1. The CDR3 runs 13 residues. Germline V lookup: CDR1 DFQATT, CDR2 SNEGSKA (reference sequence). J lost 4 bases, V lost 5 bases, and 4 bases had no gene match. CDR3 protein: CSAPGTGYNEQFF. The CDR3 DNA follows: TGCAGTGCTCCCGGGACAGGATACAATGAGCAGTTCTTC.

This clonotype turned up a few times. The genes are TRBV7-9 and TRBJ2-7; D unresolved. From germline, CDR1 is SEHNR and CDR2 FQNEAQ (reference sequence). The CDR3 is 14 amino acids. Trimming cost V 1 base and J 2 bases, with 9 bases left between them. CDR3 amino acids: CASSLGHTPYEQYF. The CDR3 nucleotides read TGTGCCAGCAGCTTAGGCCACACCCCCTACGAGCAGTACTTC.

The genes are TRBV20-1 and TRBJ1-3; tentatively, D is TRBD1 (6 bases). The CDR3 consists of 13 residues. The germline gives CDR1 DFQATT, CDR2 SNEGSKA (reference sequence). Trimming shortened V by 4 bases and J by 4 bases, and 11 bases separated the two germline ends. The CDR3 nucleotides read TGCAGTGCTACACAGGGTACGGGAAACACCATATATTTT. Amino acids: CSATQGTGNTIYF.

The chain uses TRBV28 and TRBJ2-4, with a tentative D call TRBD2 (5 bases). The end of the DNA fits TRBJ2-5 better, so the J call may be wrong. The V gene's germline CDR1 is MDHEN and CDR2 SYDVKM. CDR3 length equals 13 residues. For the CDR3, the DNA is TGTGCCAGCAGCCCGGGGTGGGCGGAGACCCAGTACTTC. Translation: CASSPGWAETQYF.

The chain recombines TRBV2 with TRBJ2-7; maybe TRBD1 (6 bases). The J call is uncertain, as TRBJ2-5 better fits the DNA end. CDR3 size: 15 residues. Germline-derived CDR1 and CDR2 are SNHLY and FYNNEI. CDR3 DNA: TGTGCCAGCAGTGAGTCCCGGACAGTTCTGAAGACCCAGTACTTC. Translating gives CASSESRTVLKTQYF.